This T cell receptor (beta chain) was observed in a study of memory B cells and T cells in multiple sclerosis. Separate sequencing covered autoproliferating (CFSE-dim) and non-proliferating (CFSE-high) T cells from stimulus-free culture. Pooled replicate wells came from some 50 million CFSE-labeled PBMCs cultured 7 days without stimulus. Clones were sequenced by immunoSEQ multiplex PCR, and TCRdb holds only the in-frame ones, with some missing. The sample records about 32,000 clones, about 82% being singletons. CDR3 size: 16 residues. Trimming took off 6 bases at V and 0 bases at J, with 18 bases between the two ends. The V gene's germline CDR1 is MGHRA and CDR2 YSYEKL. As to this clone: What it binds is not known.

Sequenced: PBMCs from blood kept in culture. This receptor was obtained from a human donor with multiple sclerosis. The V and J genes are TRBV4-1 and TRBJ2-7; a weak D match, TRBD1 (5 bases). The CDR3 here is CASSQLDIVSSYEQYF. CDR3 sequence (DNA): TGCGCCAGCAGTCAACTGGACATCGTTAGCTCCTACGAGCAGTACTTC.